This TCR beta chain was profiled in a study of early T cells in non-severe SARS-CoV-2 infection. TCRdb passed the 5' RACE reads through MiXCR, listing each CDR3 protein once. The sample records around 61,000 distinct CDR3 sequences, roughly a tenth being singletons. The specimen sequenced was whole blood. The TCR was taken from an adult who was a healthcare worker with PCR-confirmed SARS-CoV-2 infection or an uninfected control (not recorded which).

The CDR3, as DNA: TGTGCCAGCAGACGGGACAGGGGAGTACACGAGCAGTACTTC. This codes for CASRRDRGVHEQYF. The J gene is TRBJ2-7, the V gene TRBV6-5; 10 bases line up with TRBD1. The V gene's germline CDR1 is MNHEY and CDR2 SVGAGI. Losses at the gene ends were 6 bases for V and 5 bases for J; bases not matched to a gene: 7. The CDR3 consists of 14 residues.